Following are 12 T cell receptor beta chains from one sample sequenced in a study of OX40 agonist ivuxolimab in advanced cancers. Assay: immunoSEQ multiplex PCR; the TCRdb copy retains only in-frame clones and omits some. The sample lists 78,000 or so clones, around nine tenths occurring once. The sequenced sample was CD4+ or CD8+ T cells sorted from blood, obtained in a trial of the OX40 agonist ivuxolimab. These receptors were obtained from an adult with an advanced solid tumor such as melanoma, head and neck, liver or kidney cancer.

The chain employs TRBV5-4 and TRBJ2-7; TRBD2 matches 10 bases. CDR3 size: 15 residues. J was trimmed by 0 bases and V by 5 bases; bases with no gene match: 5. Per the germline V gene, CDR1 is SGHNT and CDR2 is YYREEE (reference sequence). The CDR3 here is CASSPSGSRSYEQYF. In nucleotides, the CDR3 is TGTGCCAGCAGTCCTAGCGGGAGCCGCTCCTACGAGCAGTACTTC.

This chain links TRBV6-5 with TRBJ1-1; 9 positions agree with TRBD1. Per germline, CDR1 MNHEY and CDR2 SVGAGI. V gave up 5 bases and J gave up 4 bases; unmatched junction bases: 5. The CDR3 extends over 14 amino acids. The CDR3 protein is CASSEDRGVTEAFF. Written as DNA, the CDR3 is TGTGCCAGCAGTGAGGACAGGGGAGTCACTGAAGCTTTCTTT.

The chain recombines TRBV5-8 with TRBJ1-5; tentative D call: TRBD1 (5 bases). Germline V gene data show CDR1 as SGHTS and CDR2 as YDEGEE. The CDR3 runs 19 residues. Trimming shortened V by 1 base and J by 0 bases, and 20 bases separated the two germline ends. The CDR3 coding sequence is TGTGCCAGCAGCTTGAAAGGGGTTCGAGCCCTATATAGCAATCAGCCCCAGCATTTT. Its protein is CASSLKGVRALYSNQPQHF.

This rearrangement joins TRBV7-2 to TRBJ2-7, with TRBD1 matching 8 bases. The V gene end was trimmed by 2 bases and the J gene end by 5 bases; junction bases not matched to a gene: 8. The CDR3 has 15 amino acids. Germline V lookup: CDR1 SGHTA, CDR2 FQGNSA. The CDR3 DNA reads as TGTGCCAGCAGCTTACAGGGACCGGGACAGGACGAGCAGTACTTC. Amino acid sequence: CASSLQGPGQDEQYF. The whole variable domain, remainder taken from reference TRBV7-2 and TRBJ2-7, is GAGVSQSPSNKVTEKGKDVELRCDPISGHTALYWYRQSLGQGLEFLIYFQGNSAPDKSGLPSDRFSAERTGGSVSTLTIQRTQQEDSAVYLCASSLQGPGQDEQYFGPGTRLTVT.

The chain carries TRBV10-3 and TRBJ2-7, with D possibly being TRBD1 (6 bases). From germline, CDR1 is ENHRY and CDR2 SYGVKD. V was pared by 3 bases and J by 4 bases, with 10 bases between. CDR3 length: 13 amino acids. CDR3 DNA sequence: TGTGCCATCAGTGACCGGACAGCGTACGAGCAGTACTTC. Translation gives CAISDRTAYEQYF.

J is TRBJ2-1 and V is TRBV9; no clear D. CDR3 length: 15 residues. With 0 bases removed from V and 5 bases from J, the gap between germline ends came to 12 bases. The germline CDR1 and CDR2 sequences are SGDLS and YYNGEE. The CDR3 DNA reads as TGTGCCAGCAGCGTAGCTCCCAGGCAGCACAATGAGCAGTTCTTC. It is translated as CASSVAPRQHNEQFF.

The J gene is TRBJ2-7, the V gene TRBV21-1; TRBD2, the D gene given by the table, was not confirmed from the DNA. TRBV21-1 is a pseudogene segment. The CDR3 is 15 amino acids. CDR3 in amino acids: CASSPGIASSYEQYF. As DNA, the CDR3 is TGTGCCAGCAGCCCTGGCATAGCAAGCTCCTACGAGCAGTACTTC.

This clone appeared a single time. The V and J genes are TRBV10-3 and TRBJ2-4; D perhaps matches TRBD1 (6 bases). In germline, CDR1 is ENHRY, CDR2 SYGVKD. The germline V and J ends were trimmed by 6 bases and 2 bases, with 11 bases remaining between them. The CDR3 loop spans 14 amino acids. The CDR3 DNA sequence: TGTGCCATCAGGGACAGCCAGTCCAAAAACATTCAGTACTTC. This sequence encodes CAIRDSQSKNIQYF.

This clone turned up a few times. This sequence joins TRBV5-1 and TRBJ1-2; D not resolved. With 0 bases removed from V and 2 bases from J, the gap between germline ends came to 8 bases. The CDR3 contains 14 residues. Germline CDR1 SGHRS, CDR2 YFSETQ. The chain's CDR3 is CASSLAPGNYGYTF. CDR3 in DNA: TGCGCCAGCAGCTTGGCCCCAGGAAACTATGGCTACACCTTC.

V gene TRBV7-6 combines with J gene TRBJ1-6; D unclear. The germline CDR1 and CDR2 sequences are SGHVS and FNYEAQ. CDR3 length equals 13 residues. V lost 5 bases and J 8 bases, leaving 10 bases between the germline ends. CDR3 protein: CASSLKRDSPLHF. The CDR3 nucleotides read TGTGCCAGCAGCCTCAAGCGGGATTCACCCCTCCACTTT.

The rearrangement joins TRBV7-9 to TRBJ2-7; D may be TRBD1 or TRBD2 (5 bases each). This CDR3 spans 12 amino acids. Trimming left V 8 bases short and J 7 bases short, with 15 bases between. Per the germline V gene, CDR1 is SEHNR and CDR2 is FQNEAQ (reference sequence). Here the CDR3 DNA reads TGTGCCAGCGGGGGTGAGGCGGGTGAGCAGTACTTC. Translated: CASGGEAGEQYF.

The CDR3 loop is CASSPPQGTFSGANVLTF. Written as DNA, the CDR3 is TGTGCCAGCAGTCCACCACAGGGGACCTTCTCTGGGGCCAACGTCCTGACTTTC. The chain couples TRBV27 to TRBJ2-6; 7 bases fit TRBD1. V lost 5 bases to trimming and J lost 0 bases; unmatched junction nucleotides: 10. Germline V gene lookup returns CDR1 MNHEY and CDR2 SMNVEV (reference sequence). The CDR3 runs 18 residues. Full variable domain (remainder filled in from reference TRBV27 and TRBJ2-6): EAQVTQNPRYLITVTGKKLTVTCSQNMNHEYMSWYRQDPGLGLRQIYYSMNVEVTDKGDVPEGYKVSRKEKRNFPLILESPSPNQTSLYFCASSPPQGTFSGANVLTFGAGSRLTVL.